This T cell receptor (beta chain) was retrieved from a study of T cell responses to AZD1222 COVID-19 vaccine. General study findings and limits: Just five or six AZD1222 recipients were seropositive at baseline. White British people made up most donors, females outnumbered males, and clonal diversity was possibly underestimated.

The table came from immunoSEQ multiplex PCR; TCRdb's copy has only in-frame clones and leaves some out. The sample holds approximately 100,000 clones; 70% to 90% are singletons and the top ten take approximately 15%. With regard to this clone: Its antigen is unknown.

V trimming: 11 bases; J trimming: 4 bases; junction bases outside the gene matches: 10. Per germline, CDR1 SNHLY and CDR2 FYNNEI. The CDR3 length is 14 residues. Sequencing used peripheral blood, obtained on day 0 of AZD1222 vaccination. This chain uses TRBV2 with TRBJ2-2, with 7 bases matching TRBD1. This TCR was recovered from an adult in good health. The CDR3 here is CAGTTGLATGELFF. The CDR3 DNA reads as TGTGCCGGAACGACAGGGCTGGCCACCGGGGAGCTGTTTTTT.